This TCR beta chain was recovered during a study of blood T cell repertoires in COVID-19 (dated by TCRdb to the early 2020s). Study-level background: Samples covering the acute and convalescent phases of COVID-19 were provided by collaborators in the United States, Italy and Spain. The prospective study material was composed of cDNA or gDNA derived from T cells, B-cell-depleted T cells, or PBMCs. Deeply sampled blood TCRbeta repertoires from subjects exposed to, actively infected with, or recovered from COVID-19 were included in the dataset. A freely available public database, intended as a resource for researchers studying the immune response to SARS-CoV-2, is where the repertoires were released. Samples came from the ongoing ImmuneRACE study (first 160 participants) plus 1,254 subjects from 6 global collaborators. Nearly every sample came with metadata listing a de-identified subject ID, COVID-19 status, age in years and sex. Where available, HLA class I and class II types were taken from metadata supplied by the sample provider and were not determined by assay-based typing. Points the paper makes about the study in general: The amount of clinical and demographic metadata varied by source and participant and was provided uncurated.

This clone appeared a few times. The antigen this receptor binds is unknown. Qualities for individual bases were not recorded, and no much larger clone is one base off. Collaborating institutions collected whole blood in K2EDTA tubes following their own protocols. For TCRbeta analysis, collaborators shipped samples in one of three forms: frozen whole blood, isolated PBMCs, or DNA extracted from either of those sample types. The CDR3 runs 13 residues from the cysteine to the phenylalanine. The kept DNA is CDR3 alone, 39 bases in frame from the first base. The germline V gene (reference sequence) specifies LNHDA as CDR1 and SQIVND as CDR2. Trimming at the junction amounts to 3 bases on V and 8 bases on J, and the germline ends lie 13 bases apart. The immunoSEQ Assay, a bias-controlled multiplex PCR, was used to amplify TCRbeta CDR3 regions from genomic DNA. Processing in the source paper ran as follows. Nucleated cell counts per sample were estimated from amplification of reference gene primers within the assay. To quantify the absolute abundance of each unique TCRbeta CDR3 rearrangement, sequence reads were collapsed and filtered. For each sample, productive Simpson clonality was calculated by taking the square root of Simpson's diversity index across productive rearrangements. TCRdb obtained this table from immuneACCESS and retained in-frame rearrangements with V and J assigned. These tables miss some clones; where compared with another copy, unresolved V genes account for less than half of the shortfall, and the remainder is unexplained. V and J calls plus clone size are reproduced from that table; the DNA served to infer D and trimming. Here the sample has nearly 110,000 clones; 70% to 80% occur a single time. Approximately 0.9% of the sample lies in the top ten.

The receptor's source is a human donor with acute or convalescent COVID-19. The donor label of this sample is uncertain. The sequenced sample was peripheral blood. The rearranged chain carries TRBV19 and TRBJ1-2; matching of 6 bases hints at TRBD1 as the D gene. Read as DNA, the sequence is TGTGCCAGTAGTATCGACAGGTTTGGCGGCTACACCTTC. Protein translation: CASSIDRFGGYTF.